The 29 T cell receptor beta chains below come from one sample, sequenced in a study of blood T cells in healthy people across ages (dated by TCRdb to the mid-2010s). The library was obtained by 5' RACE. The sequencer listed for this sample is Illumina HiSeq 2500. A second PCR of roughly 6 to 11 cycles was run with a J-beta primer mix and a sample-barcoded 5' primer. TCRdb took the public reads, trimmed them with fastp at Q25, ran MiXCR for clone calling and kept in-frame beta chains. For every CDR3 protein sequence, its rows merge into one entry that carries the most common genes and DNA. Counted in this sample were some 640,000 distinct CDR3 sequences; under 30% of them appeared once. The leading ten clones occupy less than 20% of the sample. The sample comprised blood. These receptors originate from a woman over 75 in good health.

This clonotype was detected ten times or more. The V call is TRBV7-2, the J call TRBJ2-1, with 7 positions matching TRBD1. The CDR3 loop spans 15 amino acids. CDR1 is SGHTA, CDR2 FQGNSA, per germline. The J segment lost 5 bases and the V segment lost 3 bases, leaving 7 bases of the junction unmatched. The CDR3 is CASSFRPTGHNEQFF. The CDR3 DNA is TGTGCCAGCAGCTTTCGTCCGACAGGGCACAATGAGCAGTTCTTC.

Points on this clonotype: A much larger clone differs by one base, so this may be a read error. The rearrangement links TRBV7-6 to TRBJ2-3; D may match TRBD1 or TRBD2 (5 bases each). V was cut by 2 bases and J by 6 bases, with 18 bases left in between. Germline V CDR1 and CDR2: SGHVS, FNYEAQ. The CDR3 has 16 residues. Here the CDR3 reads CASSLMGVGITDTQYF. For the CDR3, the DNA is TGTGCCAGCAGCTTAATGGGGGTGGGGATCACTGATACGCAGTATTTT.

This clonotype was detected ten times or more. The rearrangement links TRBV6-5 to TRBJ2-7, with D possibly being TRBD2 (6 bases). Trimming shortened V by 6 bases and J by 1 base, and 13 bases separated the two germline ends. This CDR3 has 14 amino acids. From germline, CDR1 is MNHEY and CDR2 SVGAGI. The CDR3 sequence: CASRGPGESYEQYF. For the CDR3, the DNA is TGTGCCAGCAGAGGTCCGGGGGAGTCCTACGAGCAGTACTTC.

The rearrangement links TRBV5-1 to TRBJ1-3; 8 bases line up with TRBD1. Germline CDR1 SGHRS, CDR2 YFSETQ. The CDR3 runs to 16 residues. J gave up 3 bases and V 0 bases, and 5 bases lay outside the gene matches. CDR3 bases: TGCGCCAGCAGCTTGGCGGACAGGGCAATTGGAAACACCATATATTTT. This codes for CASSLADRAIGNTIYF.

This clonotype has at least ten counts. The J gene is TRBJ1-4, the V gene TRBV10-3; TRBD1 matches at 9 bases. This CDR3 comprises 16 residues. Germline-derived CDR1 and CDR2 are ENHRY and SYGVKD. V shed 3 bases, J shed 7 bases, and the junction held 9 bases outside the gene matches. CDR3 sequence reads: CAISEILGTGIEKLFF. The CDR3 region has the DNA TGTGCCATCAGTGAAATTTTGGGGACAGGGATTGAAAAACTGTTTTTT.

The rearrangement links TRBV11-1 to TRBJ2-3; 9 nucleotides line up with TRBD2. With V trimmed by 2 bases and J by 0 bases, 18 bases remained unmatched. The germline CDR1 and CDR2 sequences are SGHAT and FQDESV (reference sequence). The CDR3 runs to 21 residues. The CDR3 sequence: CASSLNRRWQAGGLSTDTQYF. The CDR3 coding sequence is TGTGCCAGCAGCTTAAATCGCCGCTGGCAAGCGGGGGGCCTTAGCACAGATACGCAGTATTTT. The variable domain in full, with the rest retrieved from reference TRBV11-1 and TRBJ2-3, is EAEVAQSPRYKITEKSQAVAFWCDPISGHATLYWYRQILGQGPELLVQFQDESVVDDSQLPKDRFSAERLKGVDSTLKIQPAELGDSAMYLCASSLNRRWQAGGLSTDTQYFGPGTRLTVL.

This clonotype was found many times. The J gene is TRBJ1-4, the V gene TRBV28; TRBD1 is a possible D gene (6 bases). Germline V gene lookup returns CDR1 MDHEN and CDR2 SYDVKM. The CDR3 runs to 16 residues. V was shortened by 4 bases and J by 4 bases, with 16 bases between the two germline ends. Here the CDR3 DNA reads TGTGCCAGCAGTTCGCCGGACAGCTCGATTAATGAAAAACTGTTTTTT. Translating gives CASSSPDSSINEKLFF.

The chain couples TRBV3-1 to TRBJ2-5; D tentatively reads TRBD1 or TRBD2 (7 bases each). Looked up from germline, CDR1 is LGHDT and CDR2 is YNNKEL (reference sequence). V was shortened by 3 bases and J by 2 bases, with 13 bases between the two germline ends. The CDR3 has 15 residues. CDR3 bases: TGTGCCAGCAGCCACGGGGGGACAGATCAAGAGACCCAGTACTTC. It is translated as CASSHGGTDQETQYF.

This clonotype was found many times. This chain joins TRBV7-3 and TRBJ2-3, with D tentatively TRBD2 (5 bases). Germline values: CDR1 SGHTA, CDR2 FQGTGA. CDR3 length: 16 amino acids. The V and J ends lost 1 base and 4 bases respectively, with 15 bases between them. CDR3 region: CASSLNSASNSDTQYF. The CDR3, as DNA: TGTGCCAGCAGCTTAAATTCGGCTAGCAACTCAGATACGCAGTATTTT.

This clonotype has just a few counts. A much bigger clone sits one base away, suggesting this may be a read error. This chain links TRBV15 with TRBJ2-7; possible D gene TRBD1, 5 bases. This CDR3 contains 13 residues. V lost 5 bases, J lost 7 bases, and 15 bases lay in between. CDR1 and CDR2 from the germline V gene are LNHNV and YYDKDF (reference sequence). In DNA form, the CDR3 reads TGTGCCACCAGCGACAGTCTATCTAATGAGCAGTACTTC. Its protein is CATSDSLSNEQYF.

This clonotype showed up just a few times. A much bigger clone sits one base away, suggesting this may be a read error. This chain connects TRBV20-1 to TRBJ2-7, with D perhaps assigned TRBD1 or TRBD2 (5 bases each). Between the trimmed V and J ends, which lost 5 bases and 0 bases, there was a span of 17 bases. The CDR3 has 15 amino acids. Germline V gene sequence: CDR1 DFQATT, CDR2 SNEGSKA (reference sequence). CDR3 amino acids: CSAVRPGRFSYEQYF. In DNA form, the CDR3 reads TGCAGTGCTGTACGCCCGGGACGGTTCTCCTACGAGCAGTACTTC.

The V and J genes are TRBV30 and TRBJ1-2; 8 bases line up with TRBD1. The CDR3 spans 16 residues. The V gene end was trimmed by 0 bases and the J gene end by 0 bases; junction bases not matched to a gene: 6. Germline-derived CDR1 and CDR2 are GTSNPN and SVGIG (reference sequence). In DNA form, the CDR3 reads TGTGCCTGGAGTGTAGCCAGGACAGGGACTAACTATGGCTACACCTTC. Protein product: CAWSVARTGTNYGYTF. Using reference TRBV30 and TRBJ1-2 for the parts outside the CDR3, the full variable domain is SQTIHQWPATLVQPVGSPLSLECTVEGTSNPNLYWYRQAAGRGLQLLFYSVGIGQISSEVPQNLSASRPQDRQFILSSKKLLLSDSGFYLCAWSVARTGTNYGYTFGSGTRLTVV.

This clonotype was seen repeatedly, ten times or more. The rearrangement uses TRBV12-3 or TRBV12-4 and TRBJ2-6; no firm D call. V was pared by 2 bases and J by 4 bases, with 9 bases between. The CDR3 contains 15 residues. This CDR3 reads CASSLLGIGANVLTF. Written as DNA, the CDR3 is TGTGCCAGCAGTTTACTAGGGATCGGGGCCAACGTCCTGACTTTC.

The chain uses TRBV7-2 and TRBJ1-3, with D unresolved. The CDR3 runs to 15 residues. CDR1 SGHTA and CDR2 FQGNSA come from the germline V gene. V gave up 5 bases and J gave up 1 base, with 12 bases separating them. The CDR3 DNA is TGTGCCAGCAGCGTAAAGGGTTTTTCTGGAAACACCATATATTTT. Its translation is CASSVKGFSGNTIYF.

This clonotype was seen once. The rearrangement uses TRBV7-2 and TRBJ2-7; D is perhaps TRBD1 or TRBD2 (5 bases each). The CDR3 sequence is 16 residues long. The ends were cut back, 4 bases at V and 0 bases at J, with 16 bases in the middle. The germline V gene has CDR1 SGHTA and CDR2 FQGNSA. The CDR3 is CASSSSGTKSSYEQYF. The CDR3 coding sequence is TGTGCCAGCAGCTCCTCCGGGACCAAGAGCTCCTACGAGCAGTACTTC.

This clonotype occurred many times. This chain links TRBV30 with TRBJ1-2; D call uncertain. The CDR3 has 13 amino acids. Per the germline V gene, CDR1 is GTSNPN and CDR2 is SVGIG (reference sequence). Trimming removed 4 bases from V and 3 bases from J, with 12 bases in between. CDR3 protein: CAWTGRVDYGYTF. The CDR3 bases are TGTGCCTGGACCGGACGAGTGGACTATGGCTACACCTTC. Full variable domain (remainder filled in from reference TRBV30 and TRBJ1-2): SQTIHQWPATLVQPVGSPLSLECTVEGTSNPNLYWYRQAAGRGLQLLFYSVGIGQISSEVPQNLSASRPQDRQFILSSKKLLLSDSGFYLCAWTGRVDYGYTFGSGTRLTVV.

The chain joins TRBV5-1 to TRBJ2-7; D uncertain. Trimming removed 3 bases from V and 3 bases from J, with 16 bases in between. Per the germline V gene, CDR1 is SGHRS and CDR2 is YFSETQ. The length of the CDR3 is 15 residues. This chain's CDR3 is CASSYYTGPLYEQYF. The DNA for the CDR3 is TGCGCCAGCAGCTACTACACCGGACCCCTCTACGAGCAGTACTTC.

This clonotype was observed a handful of times. CDR3 region: CASSLAGGQSFQETQYF. CDR3 sequence (DNA): TGCGCCAGCAGCTTGGCCGGAGGACAGAGCTTCCAAGAGACCCAGTACTTC. The chain has TRBV5-1 and TRBJ2-5, with a weak D call TRBD1 (6 bases). Germline lookup yields CDR1 SGHRS and CDR2 YFSETQ. This CDR3 is built from 17 residues. Trimming left V 0 bases short and J 1 base short, with 16 bases between. Variable domain in full (rest from reference TRBV5-1 and TRBJ2-5): KAGVTQTPRYLIKTRGQQVTLSCSPISGHRSVSWYQQTPGQGLQFLFEYFSETQRNKGNFPGRFSGRQFSNSRSEMNVSTLELGDSALYLCASSLAGGQSFQETQYFGPGTRLLVL.

This clonotype was seen only a few times. The rearrangement uses TRBV5-1 and TRBJ1-6, with a possible D match to TRBD1 (5 bases). The CDR3 runs to 19 residues. The germline V gene has CDR1 SGHRS and CDR2 YFSETQ. The V end lost 0 bases, the J end lost 7 bases, and 23 bases lay between the germline ends. The CDR3 region is CASSLVGRDSTSGNSPLHF. The CDR3 region has the DNA TGCGCCAGCAGCTTGGTTGGCCGGGACTCCACTTCAGGGAATTCACCCCTCCACTTT.

Note on this clonotype: A read error may be the cause here, since a much bigger clone is one base away. V and J are TRBV20-1 and TRBJ2-1, with a weak D call TRBD2 (6 bases). Germline V gene sequence: CDR1 DFQATT, CDR2 SNEGSKA (reference sequence). V dropped 6 bases and J dropped 0 bases, with 15 bases sitting between them. The CDR3 consists of 15 residues. For the CDR3, the DNA is TGCAGTGCCAGTAGGGACTTGAACTCCTACAATGAGCAGTTCTTC. This translates into CSASRDLNSYNEQFF.

The rearrangement joins TRBV20-1 to TRBJ2-5, with D possibly matching TRBD2 (6 bases). Trimming took 6 bases from V and 9 from J, leaving 26 bases between them. The V gene's germline CDR1 is DFQATT and CDR2 SNEGSKA (reference sequence). CDR3 length: 15 residues. CDR3 protein: CSASWTNGASEAQYF. The CDR3 DNA reads TGCAGTGCCAGCTGGACTAACGGGGCATCGGAGGCCCAGTACTTC.

This clonotype was counted many times. This chain's CDR3 is CSARGASSNQPQHF. The CDR3 DNA follows: TGCAGTGCTAGGGGGGCGAGTAGCAATCAGCCCCAGCATTTT. The V call is TRBV20-1, the J call TRBJ1-5; D may be TRBD1 (6 bases). CDR3 size: 14 residues. Trimming stripped 3 bases from V and 0 bases from J, with 9 bases between. Germline V CDR1 and CDR2: DFQATT, SNEGSKA (reference sequence).

This clonotype was observed a handful of times. This may come from a read error, since a much larger clone is one base off. The V gene is TRBV7-2, the J gene TRBJ1-2; 7 nucleotides agree with TRBD1. The CDR3 contains 15 residues. V dropped 5 bases and J dropped 7; count of bases not matched to a gene: 13. Looked up from germline, CDR1 is SGHTA and CDR2 is FQGNSA. The CDR3 coding sequence is TGTGCCAGCAGCGCCAGAACGAGACAGGGAGGTGGCTACACCTTC. Encoded protein: CASSARTRQGGGYTF.

With respect to this clonotype: This may be a read error, as it is one base from a much larger clone. This chain joins TRBV27 and TRBJ2-7, with D perhaps matching TRBD2 (5 bases). CDR3 length equals 16 residues. The V and J ends lost 4 bases and 7 bases respectively, with 23 bases between them. Germline V gives CDR1 MNHEY, CDR2 SMNVEV (reference sequence). The CDR3 nucleotides are TGTGCCAGCAGTTCCTCCGTGCAGGAGGCCTACAATGAGCAGTACTTC. It is translated as CASSSSVQEAYNEQYF.

This clonotype was recorded at least ten times. The V gene is TRBV20-1, the J gene TRBJ1-1, with D unclear. Germline lookup yields CDR1 DFQATT and CDR2 SNEGSKA (reference sequence). The length of the CDR3 is 15 residues. Deletions cut 0 bases from V and 1 base from J, with 12 bases between. The CDR3 DNA sequence: TGCAGTGCTAGAGATAGTTCACGCCCGAACACTGAAGCTTTCTTT. It translates to CSARDSSRPNTEAFF.

This clonotype appeared a few times. Just one base apart from a much larger clone, this may be a read error. V gene TRBV20-1 combines with J gene TRBJ1-5; a possible D gene is TRBD1 (5 bases). The CDR3 is made up of 11 amino acids. CDR1 and CDR2 (germline): DFQATT, SNEGSKA (reference sequence). Here the CDR3 reads CRARGGQPQHF. The CDR3, as DNA: TGCAGGGCTCGCGGGGGGCAGCCCCAGCATTTT.

Here the CDR3 reads CASSWGSQGGTYEQYF. The CDR3, as DNA: TGTGCCAGCAGCTGGGGGTCTCAGGGTGGGACCTACGAGCAGTACTTC. The V gene is TRBV5-5, the J gene TRBJ2-7, with D perhaps given as TRBD1 or TRBD2 (5 bases each). The CDR3 totals 16 residues. V dropped 3 bases and J dropped 2 bases, with 18 bases sitting between them. Per the germline V gene, CDR1 is SGHKS and CDR2 is YYEKEE (reference sequence).

The CDR3 spells CASSNPGRGISETQYF. For the CDR3, the DNA is TGTGCCAGCTCAAACCCGGGCAGAGGTATTTCAGAGACCCAGTACTTC. The gene calls are TRBV3-1 and TRBJ2-5; D is undetermined. This CDR3 has 16 amino acids. CDR1 is LGHDT, CDR2 YNNKEL, per germline (reference sequence). V dropped 8 bases and J dropped 4 bases, with 23 bases sitting between them.

The CDR3 coding sequence is TGTGCCAGTACCGATACAGGGTCTCCCCAGCCCCAGCATTTT. Protein sequence: CASTDTGSPQPQHF. The V and J genes are TRBV19 and TRBJ1-5, with D maybe TRBD1 (6 bases). V was shortened by 7 bases and J by 7 bases, with 17 bases between the two germline ends. Germline V gene lookup returns CDR1 LNHDA and CDR2 SQIVND (reference sequence). This CDR3 has 14 amino acids.